These 19 T cell receptor beta chains were sequenced from one sample in a study of cytomegalovirus exposure and HLA in healthy donors. Use of 60 Vbeta and 13 Jbeta primers characterized the PCR. The repertoire was sequenced with immunoSEQ multiplex PCR; TCRdb's copy has only in-frame clones and lacks some. There are approximately 160,000 clones in the sample; 77% occur only once, and approximately 2.9% lies in the top ten. The material sequenced was PBMCs. Every receptor here comes from a woman in her 40s in good health and CMV-seropositive.

The gene calls are TRBV6-1 and TRBJ1-6; TRBD1 is a possible D gene (6 bases). The CDR3 contains 15 residues. Trimming stripped 3 bases from V and 5 bases from J, with 11 bases between. The germline gives CDR1 MNHNS, CDR2 SASEGT. The chain's CDR3 is CASSDATGDNSPLHF. The CDR3 DNA reads as TGTGCCAGCAGTGACGCGACAGGAGATAATTCACCCCTCCACTTT.

This clone was detected only once. The J gene is TRBJ2-1, the V gene TRBV11-3; 11 bases are a match to TRBD2. Trimming took 8 bases from V and 5 from J; bases not matched to a gene: 8. The germline CDR1 and CDR2 sequences are SGHNT and YENEEA. The CDR3 contains 15 residues. CDR3 coding DNA: TGTGCCAGCCTACCTAGCGGGAGGCCAAACAATGAGCAGTTCTTC. It encodes CASLPSGRPNNEQFF.

Points on this clone: Mismatch with germline at one junction end may stem from a read error. The chain has TRBV5-1 and TRBJ2-7, with TRBD2 matching over 11 bases. Germline assignment: CDR1 SGHRS and CDR2 YFSETQ. CDR3 length: 16 amino acids. For the CDR3, the DNA is TGCGCCAGCAGCTTGGCGCTAGCGGGAGGATCCTTCGAGCAGTACTTC. It specifies CASSLALAGGSFEQYF.

The chain carries TRBV7-7 and TRBJ2-2; D ambiguous. Trimming took 5 bases from V and 1 from J, leaving 17 bases between them. Germline CDR1 reads SSHAT; CDR2 reads FNYEAQ (reference sequence). This CDR3 has 17 residues. The CDR3 coding sequence is TGTGCCAGCAGCCTAAGGAGCGCACGATTGAACACCGGGGAGCTGTTTTTT. As protein: CASSLRSARLNTGELFF.

The chain couples TRBV19 to TRBJ1-5; D remains ambiguous. This CDR3 has 14 residues. Germline loops: CDR1 LNHDA, CDR2 SQIVND (reference sequence). Trimming removed 4 bases from V and 1 base from J, with 8 bases in between. The CDR3 sequence: CASSTPRSNQPQHF. As DNA, the CDR3 is TGTGCCAGTAGTACCCCGAGGAGCAATCAGCCCCAGCATTTT.

There are a few counts of this clone. This chain links TRBV6-5 with TRBJ2-5, with TRBD1 matching 8 bases. The V gene end was trimmed by 6 bases and the J gene end by 4 bases; junction bases not matched to a gene: 7. The germline V gene has CDR1 MNHEY and CDR2 SVGAGI. The CDR3 is 14 residues long. The CDR3 bases are TGTGCCAGCAGGTTGGGGACAGGACCAGAGACCCAGTACTTC. It translates to CASRLGTGPETQYF.

The rearrangement uses TRBV5-1 and TRBJ1-1; 9 bases are a match to TRBD1. V lost 0 bases and J lost 1; bases outside the gene matches: 13. CDR3 length equals 19 residues. Germline CDR1 reads SGHRS; CDR2 reads YFSETQ. The CDR3 coding sequence is TGCGCCAGCAGCTTGGTTTCCGGGACAGGGCTCCCCCAGAACACTGAAGCTTTCTTT. Encoded protein: CASSLVSGTGLPQNTEAFF. The whole variable domain, remainder taken from reference TRBV5-1 and TRBJ1-1, is KAGVTQTPRYLIKTRGQQVTLSCSPISGHRSVSWYQQTPGQGLQFLFEYFSETQRNKGNFPGRFSGRQFSNSRSEMNVSTLELGDSALYLCASSLVSGTGLPQNTEAFFGQGTRLTVV.

This clone was recorded a few times. The chain uses TRBV29-1 and TRBJ1-1, with D possibly TRBD1 on 5 matching bases. The CDR3 contains 13 residues. CDR1 and CDR2 from the germline V gene are SQVTM and ANQGSEA. V was trimmed by 4 bases and J by 0 bases, leaving 9 bases between them. The CDR3: CSVVGAVNTEAFF. As DNA, the CDR3 is TGCAGCGTTGTTGGGGCTGTGAACACTGAAGCTTTCTTT. Drawing the rest from reference TRBV29-1 and TRBJ1-1, the complete variable domain is SAVISQKPSRDICQRGTSLTIQCQVDSQVTMMFWYRQQPGQSLTLIATANQGSEATYESGFVIDKFPISRPNLTFSTLTVSNMSPEDSSIYLCSVVGAVNTEAFFGQGTRLTVV.

On this clone itself: The junction does not match germline at one end; this may be a read error. The CDR3 DNA follows: TGTGCCAGCAGCTCTAACTTTGGCTACACCTTC. This encodes CASSSNFGYTF. V gene TRBV7-2 combines with J gene TRBJ1-2, with D unclear. Germline V gene lookup returns CDR1 SGHTA and CDR2 FQGNSA. The CDR3 runs 11 residues. Complete variable domain (other parts from reference TRBV7-2 and TRBJ1-2): GAGVSQSPSNKVTEKGKDVELRCDPISGHTALYWYRQSLGQGLEFLIYFQGNSAPDKSGLPSDRFSAERTGGSVSTLTIQRTQQEDSAVYLCASSSNFGYTFGSGTRLTVV.

The chain carries TRBV11-2 and TRBJ2-5; TRBD1 aligns across 8 bases. The CDR3 spans 17 residues. V lost 5 bases, J lost 0 bases, and 11 bases stayed unmatched. The V gene's germline CDR1 is SGHAT and CDR2 FQNNGV. Here the CDR3 DNA reads TGTGCCAGCAGCACATCTGACAGGGGAGACTACCAAGAGACCCAGTACTTC. This sequence encodes CASSTSDRGDYQETQYF.

V and J are TRBV4-2 and TRBJ2-7; TRBD2 matches 13 bases. CDR3 length: 16 amino acids. CDR1 is LGHNA, CDR2 YNFKEQ, per germline. J gave up 5 bases and V 1 base, and 5 bases lay outside the gene matches. The CDR3 DNA reads as TGTGCCAGCAGCCAAGGGGGACTAGCGGGGCCCCACGAGCAGTACTTC. It encodes CASSQGGLAGPHEQYF.

CDR3 sequence: CSVGGTLNGEQFF. The CDR3 DNA reads as TGCAGCGTTGGAGGGACTTTGAATGGTGAGCAGTTCTTC. The rearrangement joins TRBV29-1 to TRBJ2-1; TRBD2 is a possible D gene (6 bases). Germline V gene lookup returns CDR1 SQVTM and CDR2 ANQGSEA. The CDR3 spans 13 residues. Trimming took off 4 bases at V and 9 bases at J, with 16 bases between the two ends.

The rearrangement links TRBV4-3 to TRBJ1-4; D may be TRBD1 (5 bases). This CDR3 is 18 amino acids long. In germline, CDR1 is LGHNA, CDR2 YSLEER. Trimming left V 0 bases short and J 6 bases short, with 20 bases between. CDR3 coding DNA: TGCGCCAGCAGCCAAGATCGGGGGAGAGTTCCTGAGCATGAAAAACTGTTTTTT. Translated: CASSQDRGRVPEHEKLFF.

V gene TRBV7-9 combines with J gene TRBJ2-5; the match to TRBD2 covers 7 bases. J gave up 7 bases and V 0 bases, and 5 bases lay outside the gene matches. CDR1 and CDR2 (germline): SEHNR, FQNEAQ (reference sequence). There are 14 residues in the CDR3. The CDR3 coding sequence is TGTGCCAGCAGCTTAGCGGGAGGGCTTGTGACCCAGTACTTC. This encodes CASSLAGGLVTQYF.

The gene calls are TRBV4-1 and TRBJ2-5, with a tentative D call TRBD2 (5 bases). The V and J ends lost 1 base and 2 bases respectively, with 17 bases between them. Germline V gene lookup returns CDR1 MGHRA and CDR2 YSYEKL. The CDR3 extends over 17 amino acids. In DNA, the CDR3 is TGCGCCAGCAGCCAAGGAGGTAGCGTAGCCAATCAAGAGACCCAGTACTTC. Translating it yields CASSQGGSVANQETQYF.

The rearrangement links TRBV5-1 to TRBJ1-4, with D possibly TRBD1 on 6 matching bases. The germline V gene encodes CDR1 SGHRS and CDR2 YFSETQ. V was shortened by 5 bases and J by 0 bases, with 17 bases between the two germline ends. CDR3 length equals 17 residues. The CDR3: CASSTQGLRATNEKLFF. The CDR3 region has the DNA TGCGCCAGCAGTACACAGGGTTTGAGGGCAACTAATGAAAAACTGTTTTTT.

This chain links TRBV5-1 with TRBJ1-1, with 8 bases matching TRBD1. The CDR3 loop spans 17 amino acids. Germline V gene lookup returns CDR1 SGHRS and CDR2 YFSETQ. The V segment lost 2 bases and the J segment 0 bases; nucleotides outside the gene matches: 9. In nucleotides, the CDR3 is TGCGCCAGCAGCTTCAGGCAGGGGGCCACCATGAACACTGAAGCTTTCTTT. This sequence encodes CASSFRQGATMNTEAFF.

The V and J genes are TRBV5-1 and TRBJ2-3; 8 bases fit TRBD2. CDR1 SGHRS and CDR2 YFSETQ come from the germline V gene. The V segment lost 1 base and the J segment 1 base; nucleotides outside the gene matches: 14. The CDR3 has 19 residues. The CDR3 nucleotides read TGCGCCAGCAGCTTGCGGCGGGGGGAGCGAAGAGGAGGCACAGATACGCAGTATTTT. Translating gives CASSLRRGERRGGTDTQYF.

The chain uses TRBV12-5 and TRBJ2-5; D unresolved. Looked up from germline, CDR1 is LGHNT and CDR2 is FRNRAP. The germline V and J ends were trimmed by 7 bases and 5 bases, with 14 bases remaining between them. The CDR3 has 13 residues. The CDR3 here is CASALPPGETQYF. CDR3 sequence (DNA): TGTGCTAGTGCACTACCACCCGGGGAGACCCAGTACTTC.